One sample yielded the 15 T cell receptor beta chains listed below, sequenced in a study of blood T cell repertoires in COVID-19. TCRdb's copy holds only in-frame clones and misses some; the assay was immunoSEQ multiplex PCR. The data contain 200,000 to 250,000 clones, 82% of them singletons. The sample taken for sequencing was peripheral blood. The receptors were sampled from a woman older than 75 with acute or convalescent COVID-19.

The rearrangement uses TRBV6-1 and TRBJ2-7, with 7 positions matching TRBD1. J gave up 0 bases and V 2 bases, and 4 bases lay outside the gene matches. This CDR3 is 15 amino acids long. Germline V lookup: CDR1 MNHNS, CDR2 SASEGT. The chain's CDR3 is CASSEQGQSSYEQYF. The DNA of the CDR3 is TGTGCCAGCAGTGAACAGGGACAGAGCTCCTACGAGCAGTACTTC.

This chain links TRBV7-3 with TRBJ2-5; tentatively, D is TRBD2 (5 bases). The CDR3 is 16 amino acids. Germline V gene lookup returns CDR1 SGHTA and CDR2 FQGTGA. V dropped 0 bases and J dropped 5 bases, with 16 bases sitting between them. The CDR3 DNA follows: TGTGCCAGCAGCTTAACTGGTCGGCCCGGCGGGGAGACCCAGTACTTC. Translating gives CASSLTGRPGGETQYF.

This clone was counted a few times. The chain joins TRBV7-2 to TRBJ1-2; D may be TRBD1 (5 bases). With 4 bases removed from V and 2 bases from J, the gap between germline ends came to 14 bases. There are 15 residues in the CDR3. The germline gives CDR1 SGHTA, CDR2 FQGNSA. CDR3 nucleotide sequence: TGTGCCAGCAGCTCCATACCGACAGTAAACTATGGCTACACCTTC. Its protein product is CASSSIPTVNYGYTF.

The rearrangement joins TRBV7-9 to TRBJ2-3, with D possibly TRBD2 on 6 matching bases. This CDR3 contains 16 residues. Between the trimmed V and J ends, which lost 3 bases and 11 bases, there was a span of 24 bases. Germline CDR1 and CDR2: SEHNR and FQNEAQ (reference sequence). CDR3 DNA: TGTGCCAGCAGCTTTCAGTCCCAGCGCGGGGTTTGGGGGCAGTATTTT. Translated, it gives CASSFQSQRGVWGQYF.

The chain links TRBV2 to TRBJ2-1; 8 bases are a match to TRBD2. Per germline, CDR1 SNHLY and CDR2 FYNNEI. J was trimmed by 3 bases and V by 6 bases; bases with no gene match: 4. The CDR3 extends over 14 amino acids. CDR3 DNA sequence: TGTGCCAGCAGGGATAGCGGGGTCTACAATGAGCAGTTCTTC. Amino acid sequence: CASRDSGVYNEQFF.

The chain is built from TRBV24-1 and TRBJ2-1; 15 positions match TRBD2. CDR1 and CDR2 from the germline V gene are KGHDR and SFDVKD. The CDR3 loop spans 21 amino acids. V dropped 5 bases and J dropped 0; count of bases not matched to a gene: 13. The CDR3 sequence: CATSAKKGTSGGTYSYNEQFF. CDR3 in DNA: TGTGCCACCAGTGCCAAAAAAGGGACTAGCGGGGGGACCTACTCCTACAATGAGCAGTTCTTC.

This chain joins TRBV5-1 and TRBJ2-3, with 11 bases lining up with TRBD2. V dropped 0 bases and J dropped 4; count of bases not matched to a gene: 7. There are 17 residues in the CDR3. Looked up from germline, CDR1 is SGHRS and CDR2 is YFSETQ. CDR3 region: CASSLGTSGLAADTQYF. Written as DNA, the CDR3 is TGCGCCAGCAGCTTGGGGACTAGCGGGTTGGCGGCAGATACGCAGTATTTT.

In this sample, this clone turned up a few times. The sample contains more than one DNA sequence encoding this CDR3. The V call is TRBV2, the J call TRBJ1-2; D unclear. V gave up 1 base and J gave up 5 bases, with 5 bases separating them. CDR1 and CDR2 from the germline V gene are SNHLY and FYNNEI. The length of the CDR3 is 12 residues. CDR3 DNA: TGTGCCAGCAGTGAAGGCGGATATGGCTACACCTTC. Protein: CASSEGGYGYTF.

This chain links TRBV11-1 with TRBJ1-2, with TRBD1 identical over 7 bases. With V trimmed by 4 bases and J by 7 bases, 9 bases remained unmatched. Germline CDR1 is SGHAT and CDR2 is FQDESV (reference sequence). CDR3 length: 14 amino acids. The CDR3 bases are TGTGCCAGCAGCTCCCGAGACAGGGTGACTGGCTACACCTTC. It yields the protein CASSSRDRVTGYTF.

The chain carries TRBV3-1 (or the pseudogene TRBV3-2) and TRBJ1-1; D is unresolved. This CDR3 region has 14 residues. Germline CDR1 LGHDT, CDR2 YNNKEL (reference sequence). The germline V and J ends were trimmed by 1 base and 7 bases, with 13 bases remaining between them. The DNA of the CDR3 is TGTGCCAGCAGCCAAGGGTTTCGGGAGCTTGAAGCTTTCTTT. Its translation: CASSQGFRELEAFF.

This chain links TRBV5-6 with TRBJ1-2; 9 bases are a match to TRBD1. This CDR3 contains 12 residues. Trimming took 5 bases from V and 4 from J; bases not matched to a gene: 0. The V gene's germline CDR1 is SGHDT and CDR2 YYEEEE. CDR3 sequence reads: CASRTGGYGYTF. The CDR3 DNA sequence: TGTGCCAGCAGGACAGGGGGCTATGGCTACACCTTC.

V usage is TRBV3-1 (or the pseudogene TRBV3-2) and J usage is TRBJ1-2, with no clear D. CDR1 and CDR2 (germline): LGHDT, YNNKEL (reference sequence). V lost 0 bases, J lost 8 bases, and 10 bases lay in between. The CDR3 contains 13 residues. The CDR3 loop reads CASSQDSRVGYTF. CDR3 sequence (DNA): TGTGCCAGCAGCCAAGATTCGAGGGTCGGCTACACCTTC.

This clone was counted once. The chain uses TRBV9 and TRBJ2-3; D is perhaps TRBD2 (5 bases). V shed 3 bases and J shed 3 bases, with 11 bases lying between them. CDR1 is SGDLS, CDR2 YYNGEE, per germline. The CDR3 runs 14 residues. The CDR3 DNA reads as TGTGCCAGCAGCGCTCGTGAGGGAACAGATACGCAGTATTTT. Its translation is CASSAREGTDTQYF.

The CDR3 reads CASSPGQGVTGELFF. The CDR3 DNA reads as TGCGCCAGCAGCCCGGGACAGGGGGTCACCGGGGAGCTGTTTTTT. The chain links TRBV5-1 to TRBJ2-2, with 11 bases that match TRBD1. The CDR3 contains 15 residues. J gave up 4 bases and V 4 bases, and 3 bases lay outside the gene matches. Looked up from germline, CDR1 is SGHRS and CDR2 is YFSETQ.

The chain is built from TRBV6-1 and TRBJ1-2; D is unclear. Germline CDR1 reads MNHNS; CDR2 reads SASEGT. The CDR3 covers 12 residues. The V gene lost 3 bases and the J gene lost 7 bases, with 9 bases spanning the gap. Here the CDR3 reads CASSERSGGYTF. DNA for the CDR3: TGTGCCAGCAGTGAGAGGAGTGGTGGCTACACCTTC.